This T cell receptor beta chain emerged from a study of chemoradiotherapy in HPV16-positive cancers. Study-level background: Functional T-cell assays on a couple of HPV16-positive patients' cells defined candidate HPV-specific clones and common TCR motifs. Points from the study as a whole: In HPV16-positive patients, HPV-responsive T-cell expansion tracked better recurrence-free survival. Candidate HPV-specific clones and E7-related TCR motifs grew in tumor during treatment.

Repeated repertoire sampling spanned the course of chemoradiotherapy. The CDR3 loop spans 15 amino acids. Germline values: CDR1 SGDLS, CDR2 YYNGEE. Trimming removed 2 bases at V and 6 bases at J, with 17 bases between. With regard to this clone: What it binds is not known.

The method was immunoSEQ multiplex PCR; TCRdb's version includes in-frame clones alone and lacks a portion of them. The table lists approximately 1,500 clones, roughly 92% of them singletons. The sequence came from a human donor with HPV-associated anogenital cancer. The sequencing used tumor tissue, collected from a patient who underwent chemoradiotherapy. The chain uses TRBV9 and TRBJ1-2; D may be TRBD1 (6 bases). CDR3 nucleotide sequence: TGTGCCAGCAGCGTTCGGGACACCTGGACCAATGGCTACACCTTC. This sequence encodes CASSVRDTWTNGYTF.